Listed below are T cell receptor beta chains from one sample, sequenced in a study of T cells in Graves' hyperthyroidism and ophthalmopathy. TCRdb re-called the multiplex PCR reads with MiXCR, one entry per CDR3 protein. In the table there are around 440,000 distinct CDR3 sequences, 15% to 17% of which are singletons. The sample consisted of blood. These TCRs come from a woman younger than 30 with Graves' hyperthyroidism. Both conserved end residues are part of each CDR3. D genes are given only for firm matches. Only some rows state a clone size, as once, few, many or a class for expanded clones.

j_gene: TRBJ1-1
v_gene: TRBV10-3
abundance: many
len: 14
d_gene: .
CDR3nt: TGTGCCATCAGTCCGGTACAGGCGAACACTGAAGCTTTCTTT
CDR3aa: CAISPVQANTEAFF

j_gene: TRBJ2-1
v_gene: TRBV6-1
abundance: many
len: 17
d_gene: TRBD1
CDR3nt: TGTGCCAGCAGTTCCCCTCCGGGACAGGGGGTCGGCGATGAGCAGTTCTTC
CDR3aa: CASSSPPGQGVGDEQFF

j_gene: TRBJ2-1
v_gene: TRBV5-1
abundance: many
len: 17
d_gene: TRBD2
CDR3nt: TGCGCCAGCAGCTTCGAAGTTAGCGGGGCCCCAGGGGATGAGCAGTTCTTC
CDR3aa: CASSFEVSGAPGDEQFF

j_gene: TRBJ2-6
v_gene: TRBV15
abundance: few
len: 16
d_gene: .
CDR3nt: TGTGCCACCAGCAGAGGCGATCCCTCTGGGGCCAACGTCCTGACTTTC
CDR3aa: CATSRGDPSGANVLTF

j_gene: TRBJ2-1
v_gene: TRBV6-6
abundance: many
len: 13
d_gene: .
CDR3nt: TGTGCCAGCAGTTACCTTGGGGGTAATGAGCAGTTCTTC
CDR3aa: CASSYLGGNEQFF

j_gene: TRBJ2-3
v_gene: TRBV12-3/TRBV12-4
abundance: .
len: 16
d_gene: TRBD2
CDR3nt: TGTGCCAGCAGTTTAGCTCTAGCGGAGATTCCAGATACGCAGTATTTT
CDR3aa: CASSLALAEIPDTQYF

j_gene: TRBJ2-3
v_gene: TRBV20-1
abundance: few
len: 21
d_gene: TRBD2
CDR3nt: TGCAGTGCTAGAGCCCAGACCGGGGCGATCGGAGCGGGGGCTTGGACAGATACGCAGTATTTT
CDR3aa: CSARAQTGAIGAGAWTDTQYF

j_gene: TRBJ1-5
v_gene: TRBV12-3/TRBV12-4
abundance: .
len: 15
d_gene: .
CDR3nt: TGTGCCAGCAGTCCGACGGACAGCACCAATCAGCCCCAGCATTTT
CDR3aa: CASSPTDSTNQPQHF

j_gene: TRBJ2-1
v_gene: TRBV28
abundance: few
len: 15
d_gene: TRBD2
CDR3nt: TGTGCCAGCAGTGGGACTAGCGGGATCCAAAATGAGCAGTTCTTC
CDR3aa: CASSGTSGIQNEQFF

j_gene: TRBJ2-7
v_gene: TRBV7-3
abundance: many
len: 14
d_gene: .
CDR3nt: TGTGCCAGCAGCTTAAAAGGCGGCTCCTACGAGCAGTACTTC
CDR3aa: CASSLKGGSYEQYF

j_gene: TRBJ2-5
v_gene: TRBV7-2
abundance: many
len: 15
d_gene: .
CDR3nt: TGTGCCAGCAGCGCAACGCTGCAGGGATCCAAGACCCAGTACTTC
CDR3aa: CASSATLQGSKTQYF

j_gene: TRBJ2-7
v_gene: TRBV5-4
abundance: many
len: 13
d_gene: .
CDR3nt: TGTGCCAGCAGCCGTCAGGGCGTCTACGAGCAGTACTTC
CDR3aa: CASSRQGVYEQYF

j_gene: TRBJ1-5
v_gene: TRBV24-1
abundance: many
len: 15
d_gene: .
CDR3nt: TGTGCCACCACCTCAGCCAGGATGGACAATCAGCCCCAGCATTTT
CDR3aa: CATTSARMDNQPQHF

j_gene: TRBJ1-5
v_gene: TRBV28
abundance: many
len: 14
d_gene: .
CDR3nt: TGTGCCAGCACTACGAACAGGGCCACTCAACCCCAGCATTTT
CDR3aa: CASTTNRATQPQHF

j_gene: TRBJ1-2
v_gene: TRBV15
abundance: many
len: 17
d_gene: TRBD1
CDR3nt: TGTGCCACCAGCAGCGAACTCCAGGGGGCGTTCGACTATGGCTACACCTTC
CDR3aa: CATSSELQGAFDYGYTF

j_gene: TRBJ2-3
v_gene: TRBV7-6
abundance: .
len: 13
d_gene: TRBD2
CDR3nt: TGTGCCAGCAGGGGCCTAGCGGGGGTGGCGCAGTATTTT
CDR3aa: CASRGLAGVAQYF

j_gene: TRBJ2-7
v_gene: TRBV13
abundance: many
len: 14
d_gene: TRBD1
CDR3nt: TGTGCCAGCAGGCGGACAGGGGGCGGATACGAGCAGTACTTC
CDR3aa: CASRRTGGGYEQYF

j_gene: TRBJ1-3
v_gene: TRBV6-2/TRBV6-3
abundance: .
len: 14
d_gene: .
CDR3nt: TGTGCCAGCAGTTCGGCCGCCTCTGGAAACACCATATATTTT
CDR3aa: CASSSAASGNTIYF

j_gene: TRBJ1-1
v_gene: TRBV27
abundance: many
len: 14
d_gene: .
CDR3nt: TGTGCCAGCAGTCGGGACGTTCGGGGCACTGAAGCTTTCTTT
CDR3aa: CASSRDVRGTEAFF

j_gene: TRBJ2-3
v_gene: TRBV6-2/TRBV6-3
abundance: many
len: 15
d_gene: TRBD2
CDR3nt: TGTGCCAGCAGCTTCATGAGCGGGGGGGCAGATACGCAGTATTTT
CDR3aa: CASSFMSGGADTQYF

j_gene: TRBJ2-5
v_gene: TRBV4-2
abundance: .
len: 16
d_gene: TRBD2
CDR3nt: TGTGCCAGCAGCCTTACTAGCGGGAGCGGACCAGAGACCCAGTACTTC
CDR3aa: CASSLTSGSGPETQYF

j_gene: TRBJ2-6
v_gene: TRBV7-3
abundance: few
len: 18
d_gene: TRBD2
CDR3nt: TGTGCCAGCAGCCCGGCGGGAGGTGGGAAATCTGGGGCCAACGTCCTGACTTTC
CDR3aa: CASSPAGGGKSGANVLTF